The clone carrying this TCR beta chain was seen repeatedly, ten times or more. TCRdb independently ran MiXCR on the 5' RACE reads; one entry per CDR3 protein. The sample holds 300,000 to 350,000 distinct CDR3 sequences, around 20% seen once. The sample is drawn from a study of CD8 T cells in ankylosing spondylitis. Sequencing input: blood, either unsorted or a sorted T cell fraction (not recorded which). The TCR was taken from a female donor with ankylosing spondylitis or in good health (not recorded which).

Written as DNA, the CDR3 is TGTGCCAGCAGCTCCCGGGCCCAAGAATATGGCTACACCTTC. Protein product: CASSSRAQEYGYTF. The rearrangement uses TRBV7-2 and TRBJ1-2; D is unresolved. The germline V gene encodes CDR1 SGHTA and CDR2 FQGNSA. V was cut by 4 bases and J by 5 bases, with 14 bases left in between. This CDR3 is 14 amino acids long. Combining the CDR3 with reference TRBV7-2 and TRBJ1-2 gives the whole variable domain GAGVSQSPSNKVTEKGKDVELRCDPISGHTALYWYRQSLGQGLEFLIYFQGNSAPDKSGLPSDRFSAERTGGSVSTLTIQRTQQEDSAVYLCASSSRAQEYGYTFGSGTRLTVV.